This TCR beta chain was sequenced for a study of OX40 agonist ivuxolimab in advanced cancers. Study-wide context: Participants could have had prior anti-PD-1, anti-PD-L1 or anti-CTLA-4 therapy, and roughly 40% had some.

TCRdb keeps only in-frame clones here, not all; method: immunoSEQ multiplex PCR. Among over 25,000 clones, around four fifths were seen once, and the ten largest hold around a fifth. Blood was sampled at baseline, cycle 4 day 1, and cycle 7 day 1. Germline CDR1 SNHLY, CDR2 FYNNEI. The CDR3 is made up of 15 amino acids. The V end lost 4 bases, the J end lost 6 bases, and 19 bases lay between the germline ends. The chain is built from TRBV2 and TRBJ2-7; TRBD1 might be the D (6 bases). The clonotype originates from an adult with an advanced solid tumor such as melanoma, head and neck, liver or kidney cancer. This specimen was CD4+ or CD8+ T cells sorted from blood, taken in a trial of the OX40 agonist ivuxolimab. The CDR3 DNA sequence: TGTGCCAGCAGTGGTGAGGGGACATATAATCTCGAGCAGTACTTC. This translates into CASSGEGTYNLEQYF.